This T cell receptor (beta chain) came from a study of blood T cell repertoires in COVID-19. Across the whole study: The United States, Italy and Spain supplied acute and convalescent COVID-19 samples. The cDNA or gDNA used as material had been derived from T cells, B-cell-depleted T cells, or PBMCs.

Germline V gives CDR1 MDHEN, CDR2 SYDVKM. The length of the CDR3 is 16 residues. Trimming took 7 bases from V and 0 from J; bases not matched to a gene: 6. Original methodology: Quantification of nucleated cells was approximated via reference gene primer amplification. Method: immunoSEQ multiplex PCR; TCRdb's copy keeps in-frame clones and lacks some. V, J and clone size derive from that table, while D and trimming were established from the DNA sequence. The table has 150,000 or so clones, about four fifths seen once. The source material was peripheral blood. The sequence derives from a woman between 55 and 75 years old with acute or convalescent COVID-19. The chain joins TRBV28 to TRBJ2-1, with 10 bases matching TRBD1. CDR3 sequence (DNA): TGTGCCAGCACCGGGACAGGGGCCAGCTCCTACAATGAGCAGTTCTTC. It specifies CASTGTGASSYNEQFF.